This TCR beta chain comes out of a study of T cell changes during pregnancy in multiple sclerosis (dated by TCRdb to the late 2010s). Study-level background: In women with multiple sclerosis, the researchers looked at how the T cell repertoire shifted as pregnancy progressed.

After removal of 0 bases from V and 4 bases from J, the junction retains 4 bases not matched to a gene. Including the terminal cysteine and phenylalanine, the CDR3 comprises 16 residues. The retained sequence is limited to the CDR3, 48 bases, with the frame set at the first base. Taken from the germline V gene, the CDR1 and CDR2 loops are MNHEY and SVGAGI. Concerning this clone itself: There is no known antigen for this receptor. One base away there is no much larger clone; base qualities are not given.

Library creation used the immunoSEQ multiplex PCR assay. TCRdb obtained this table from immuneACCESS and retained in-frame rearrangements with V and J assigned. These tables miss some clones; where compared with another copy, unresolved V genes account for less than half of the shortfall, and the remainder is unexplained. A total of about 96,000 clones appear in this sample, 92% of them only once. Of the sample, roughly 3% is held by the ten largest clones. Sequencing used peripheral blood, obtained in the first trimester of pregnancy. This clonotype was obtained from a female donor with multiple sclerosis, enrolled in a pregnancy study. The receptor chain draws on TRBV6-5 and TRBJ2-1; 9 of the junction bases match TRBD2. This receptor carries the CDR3 CASSYSASGAYNEQFF. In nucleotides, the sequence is TGTGCCAGCAGTTACTCGGCTAGCGGGGCATACAATGAGCAGTTCTTC.